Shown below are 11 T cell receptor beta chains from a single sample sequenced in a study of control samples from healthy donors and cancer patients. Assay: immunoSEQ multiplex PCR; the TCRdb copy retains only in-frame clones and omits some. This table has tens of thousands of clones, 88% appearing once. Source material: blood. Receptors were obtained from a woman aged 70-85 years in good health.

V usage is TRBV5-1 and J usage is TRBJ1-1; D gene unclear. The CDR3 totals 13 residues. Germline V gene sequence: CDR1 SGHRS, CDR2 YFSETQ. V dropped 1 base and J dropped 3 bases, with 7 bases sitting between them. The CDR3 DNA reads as TGCGCCAGCAGCTTGTGGCCAGACACTGAAGCTTTCTTT. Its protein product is CASSLWPDTEAFF.

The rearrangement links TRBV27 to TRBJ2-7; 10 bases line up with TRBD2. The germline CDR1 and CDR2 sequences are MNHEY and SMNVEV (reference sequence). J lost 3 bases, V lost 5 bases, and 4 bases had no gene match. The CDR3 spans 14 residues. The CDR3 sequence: CASSIASGSYEQYF. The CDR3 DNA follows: TGTGCCAGCAGTATTGCTAGCGGGAGCTACGAGCAGTACTTC.

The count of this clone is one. The CDR3 DNA follows: TGTGCCAGCAGCCAAATTGGTCAGACTGAAGCTTTCTTT. Its translation: CASSQIGQTEAFF. The rearrangement uses TRBV3-1 (or the pseudogene TRBV3-2) and TRBJ1-1; D is undetermined. Deletions cut 2 bases from V and 5 bases from J, with 9 bases between. Germline-derived CDR1 and CDR2 are LGHDT and YNNKEL (reference sequence). There are 13 residues in the CDR3.

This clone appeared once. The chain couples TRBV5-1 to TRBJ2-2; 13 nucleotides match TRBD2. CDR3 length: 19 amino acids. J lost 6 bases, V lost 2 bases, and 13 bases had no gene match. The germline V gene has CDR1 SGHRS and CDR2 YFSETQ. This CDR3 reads CASSFPSGLAGVTPGELFF. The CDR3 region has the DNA TGCGCCAGCAGCTTCCCCTCCGGACTAGCGGGAGTCACACCCGGGGAGCTGTTTTTT.

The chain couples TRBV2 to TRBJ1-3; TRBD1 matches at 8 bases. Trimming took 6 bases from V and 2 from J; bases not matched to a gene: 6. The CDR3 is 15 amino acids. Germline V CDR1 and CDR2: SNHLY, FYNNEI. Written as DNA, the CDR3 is TGTGCCAGCAGCGTAGGGACAGGAGCTGGAAACACCATATATTTT. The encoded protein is CASSVGTGAGNTIYF.

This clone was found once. As DNA, the CDR3 is TGTGCCTGGAAAAGGGGACAGGGGAACGATGGCTACACCTTC. Translating gives CAWKRGQGNDGYTF. The genes are TRBV30 and TRBJ1-2; 10 bases align to TRBD1. Germline assignment: CDR1 GTSNPN and CDR2 SVGIG (reference sequence). V gave up 4 bases and J gave up 6 bases; unmatched junction bases: 8. The CDR3 loop spans 14 amino acids.

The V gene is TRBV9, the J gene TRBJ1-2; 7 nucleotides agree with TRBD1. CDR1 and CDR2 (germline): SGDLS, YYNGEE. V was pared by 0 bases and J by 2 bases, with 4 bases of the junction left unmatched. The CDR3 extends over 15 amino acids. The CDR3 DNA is TGTGCCAGCAGCGTAGAGACAGGGATAAACTATGGCTACACCTTC. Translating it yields CASSVETGINYGYTF.

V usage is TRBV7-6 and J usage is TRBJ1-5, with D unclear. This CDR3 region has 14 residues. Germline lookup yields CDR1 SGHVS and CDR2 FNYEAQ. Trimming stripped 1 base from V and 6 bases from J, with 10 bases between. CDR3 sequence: CASSLDQKLQPQHF. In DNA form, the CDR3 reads TGTGCCAGCAGCTTAGACCAGAAACTTCAGCCCCAGCATTTT.

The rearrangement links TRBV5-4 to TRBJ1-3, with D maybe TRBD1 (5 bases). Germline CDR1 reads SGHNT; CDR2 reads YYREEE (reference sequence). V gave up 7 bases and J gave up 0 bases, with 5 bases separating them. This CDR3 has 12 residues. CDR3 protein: CASGGSGNTIYF. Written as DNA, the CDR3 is TGTGCCAGCGGGGGCTCTGGAAACACCATATATTTT.

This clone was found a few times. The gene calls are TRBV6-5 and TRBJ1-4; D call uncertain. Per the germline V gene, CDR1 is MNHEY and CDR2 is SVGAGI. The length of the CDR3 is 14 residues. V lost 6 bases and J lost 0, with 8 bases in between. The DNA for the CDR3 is TGTGCCAGCAGAGGAGAGGCAACTAATGAAAAACTGTTTTTT. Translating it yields CASRGEATNEKLFF.

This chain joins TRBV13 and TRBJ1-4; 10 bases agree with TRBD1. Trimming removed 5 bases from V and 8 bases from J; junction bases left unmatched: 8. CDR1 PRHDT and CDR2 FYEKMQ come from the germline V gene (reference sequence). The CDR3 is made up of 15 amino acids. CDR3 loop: CASSIDRGRLEKLFF. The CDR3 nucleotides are TGTGCCAGCAGCATCGACAGGGGGCGTCTAGAAAAACTGTTTTTT.